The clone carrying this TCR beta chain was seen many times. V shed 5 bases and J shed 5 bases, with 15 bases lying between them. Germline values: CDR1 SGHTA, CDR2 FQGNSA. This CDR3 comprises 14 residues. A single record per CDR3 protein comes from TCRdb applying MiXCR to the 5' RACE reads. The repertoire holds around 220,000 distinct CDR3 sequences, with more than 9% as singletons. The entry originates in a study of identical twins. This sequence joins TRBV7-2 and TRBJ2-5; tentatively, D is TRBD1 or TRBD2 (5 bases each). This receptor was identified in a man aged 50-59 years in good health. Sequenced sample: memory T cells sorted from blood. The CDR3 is CASSPGWGWETQYF. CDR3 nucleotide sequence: TGTGCCAGCAGCCCGGGGTGGGGCTGGGAGACCCAGTACTTC.